These 13 T cell receptor beta chains came from one sample sequenced in a study of T cells after yellow fever vaccination. Each CDR3 protein is one row after TCRdb ran MiXCR on the 5' RACE reads. The repertoire holds roughly 250,000 distinct CDR3 sequences, with about an eighth as singletons. This specimen was CD4+ T cells sorted from PBMCs, taken 45 days after the yellow fever booster vaccination. The source is a young man who received the YFV17D yellow fever vaccine.

The V call is TRBV3-1, the J call TRBJ2-2; D might be TRBD1 or TRBD2, each matching 5 bases. Germline V gene data show CDR1 as LGHDT and CDR2 as YNNKEL (reference sequence). The V end was cut by 3 bases, the J end by 2 bases, with 7 bases between. The CDR3 sequence is 14 residues long. The DNA for the CDR3 is TGTGCCAGCAGCCACGGGGCAAACACCGGGGAGCTGTTTTTT. It encodes CASSHGANTGELFF.

V is TRBV6-5 and J is TRBJ2-7, with TRBD1 identical over 8 bases. The germline CDR1 and CDR2 sequences are MNHEY and SVGAGI. J lost 2 bases, V lost 0 bases, and 3 bases had no gene match. This CDR3 is 15 amino acids long. This CDR3 is CASSYSRDRPYEQYF. The DNA of the CDR3 is TGTGCCAGCAGTTACTCGAGGGACAGGCCCTACGAGCAGTACTTC.

This clonotype was recorded a few times. The chain employs TRBV27 and TRBJ1-5; D unresolved. This CDR3 has 14 residues. Germline-derived CDR1 and CDR2 are MNHEY and SMNVEV (reference sequence). Deletions cut 0 bases from V and 3 bases from J, with 6 bases between. The CDR3: CASSLSTLNQPQHF. The CDR3 DNA is TGTGCCAGCAGTTTATCCACCCTCAATCAGCCCCAGCATTTT.

This clonotype was observed a handful of times. The chain recombines TRBV15 with TRBJ2-7, with TRBD2 matching over 12 bases. V was clipped by 4 bases and J by 8 bases; unmatched bases: 12. The CDR3 runs to 16 residues. Germline V gives CDR1 LNHNV, CDR2 YYDKDF (reference sequence). CDR3 residues: CATSTGATSGGGKQYF. The CDR3 region has the DNA TGTGCCACCAGCACTGGAGCGACTAGCGGGGGAGGGAAGCAGTACTTC.

This clonotype was recorded many times. The junction departs from the called germline gene at one end, perhaps through a read error. The rearrangement uses TRBV14 and TRBJ2-7; 9 nucleotides align to TRBD1. The CDR3 is 14 residues long. CDR1 is SGHDN, CDR2 FVKESK, per germline. The CDR3 DNA reads TGTGCCAGCAACCAACCGGGACAGGGAGACGAGCAGTACTTC. This translates into CASNQPGQGDEQYF.

This clonotype appeared many times. The chain has TRBV6-4 and TRBJ2-2; the D is unclear. Germline CDR1 and CDR2: MRHNA and SNTAGT. The CDR3 consists of 13 residues. V lost 5 bases and J lost 4, with 8 bases in between. The CDR3: CASSLEITGELFF. Here the CDR3 DNA reads TGTGCCAGCAGTTTGGAAATCACCGGGGAGCTGTTTTTT.

This clonotype was counted only a few times. The rearrangement uses TRBV2 and TRBJ2-2; TRBD2 aligns across 7 bases. With V trimmed by 5 bases and J by 6 bases, 12 bases remained unmatched. This CDR3 spans 16 amino acids. Germline loops: CDR1 SNHLY, CDR2 FYNNEI. The CDR3 sequence is CASSKRTTSLSGELFF. CDR3 in DNA: TGTGCCAGCAGTAAGCGAACGACTAGCTTATCCGGGGAGCTGTTTTTT.

The chain is built from TRBV5-1 and TRBJ2-5; D is unclear. The germline V and J ends were trimmed by 4 bases and 5 bases, with 9 bases remaining between them. Germline-derived CDR1 and CDR2 are SGHRS and YFSETQ. This CDR3 has 12 amino acids. The CDR3 here is CASSHGLETQYF. The CDR3 coding sequence is TGCGCCAGCAGCCATGGTTTGGAGACCCAGTACTTC.

The count of this clonotype is one. Written as DNA, the CDR3 is TGTGCCAGCAATTTTACAAGCGGGAGAAACTACGAGCAGTACTTC. Its translation: CASNFTSGRNYEQYF. The V gene is TRBV3-1, the J gene TRBJ2-7, with TRBD2 identical over 8 bases. J was trimmed by 3 bases and V by 7 bases; bases with no gene match: 11. From germline, CDR1 is LGHDT and CDR2 YNNKEL (reference sequence). The CDR3 is 15 amino acids.

The chain links TRBV6-2 or TRBV6-3 to TRBJ2-1, with 11 bases fitting TRBD2. CDR3 length: 15 residues. Germline V lookup: CDR1 MNHEY, CDR2 SVGEGT. After removal of 7 bases from V and 1 base from J, the junction contained 3 bases not matched to a gene. The CDR3 bases are TGTGCCAGCACCACTAGCGGGAGATCCTACAATGAGCAGTTCTTC. It specifies CASTTSGRSYNEQFF.

This clonotype was counted between two and nine times. The V and J genes are TRBV5-1 and TRBJ2-3; weak D call: TRBD2 (6 bases). Germline V lookup: CDR1 SGHRS, CDR2 YFSETQ. With 0 bases removed from V and 14 bases from J, the gap between germline ends came to 10 bases. This CDR3 is built from 11 residues. The CDR3 protein is CASSLEGLPYF. CDR3 sequence (DNA): TGCGCCAGCAGCTTGGAGGGACTCCCGTATTTT.

The genes are TRBV20-1 and TRBJ2-7; TRBD1 matches 8 bases. The CDR3 spans 13 residues. In germline, CDR1 is DFQATT, CDR2 SNEGSKA (reference sequence). V shed 6 bases, J shed 0 bases, and the junction held 4 bases outside the gene matches. The CDR3, as DNA: TGCAGTGCATACAGGGGGAGCTCCTACGAGCAGTACTTC. As protein: CSAYRGSSYEQYF.

This clonotype was detected a few times. The rearrangement uses TRBV7-2 and TRBJ2-7, with a weak D call TRBD1 (6 bases). The V gene's germline CDR1 is SGHTA and CDR2 FQGNSA. The V and J ends lost 0 bases and 4 bases respectively, with 10 bases between them. This CDR3 spans 14 amino acids. The CDR3 nucleotides are TGTGCCAGCAGCTTAGCGCACAGGGCGTACGAGCAGTACTTC. Its translation: CASSLAHRAYEQYF.